The TCR beta chain described here comes from a study of T cell responses to AZD1222 COVID-19 vaccine. General study points: Nearly half of unique spike-specific TCRs reportedly avoided B.1.351 and B.1.1.7 mutated regions.

The protocol was immunoSEQ multiplex PCR, while the TCRdb copy is restricted to in-frame clones and leaves out a portion. The sample lists some 150,000 clones; more than 75% were seen once. The germline V gene encodes CDR1 SGHAT and CDR2 FQDESV (reference sequence). The germline V and J ends were trimmed by 3 bases and 5 bases, with 13 bases remaining between them. The CDR3 length is 14 residues. With regard to this clone: As yet, its antigen is unknown.

The chain joins TRBV11-1 to TRBJ1-1; tentative D call: TRBD1 (6 bases). The receptor was derived from an adult who received the AZD1222 COVID-19 vaccine. The specimen was peripheral blood, collected 28 days after the second AZD1222 dose. CDR3 loop: CASSLDRGGTEAFF. DNA of the CDR3: TGTGCCAGCAGCTTGGACAGAGGAGGAACTGAAGCTTTCTTT.